This TCR beta chain was recovered during a study of long-term antiretroviral therapy in people with HIV. Study outcomes and limitations: Patients on ART gained diversity, which nonetheless stayed below transplant donor controls.

Notes on this clone: What it binds is unknown.

J gave up 8 bases and V 5 bases, and 12 bases lay outside the gene matches. Germline V lookup: CDR1 SQVTM, CDR2 ANQGSEA. This CDR3 is built from 14 residues. Samples held about 0.9-10 million cryopreserved PBMC, and DNA extraction followed. A v3.0 immunoSEQ assay was performed at survey level. Some clones are missing from TCRdb's copy, which holds only in-frame ones; the method was immunoSEQ multiplex PCR. This table has about 20,000 clones, roughly 88% appearing once. This TCR derives from a middle-aged woman with HIV. The specimen comprised unsorted PBMCs, sampled 1.2 years after starting antiretroviral therapy. The chain uses TRBV29-1 and TRBJ1-1; TRBD1 matches 9 bases. The CDR3: CSVWDRDIWGEAFF. DNA of the CDR3: TGCAGCGTTTGGGACAGGGATATCTGGGGGGAAGCTTTCTTT. The full variable domain, its missing parts supplied by reference TRBV29-1 and TRBJ1-1, is SAVISQKPSRDICQRGTSLTIQCQVDSQVTMMFWYRQQPGQSLTLIATANQGSEATYESGFVIDKFPISRPNLTFSTLTVSNMSPEDSSIYLCSVWDRDIWGEAFFGQGTRLTVV.